These 27 T cell receptor beta chains were sequenced from one sample in a study of T cells in Graves' hyperthyroidism and ophthalmopathy. Amplification of TCR beta CDR3 regions used RNA as the template. The study used the HTBI primer set for a first-round RT-PCR of the TCR CDR3. TCRdb re-called the multiplex PCR reads through MiXCR, storing one row per CDR3 protein. The repertoire holds over 700,000 distinct CDR3 sequences, around a third seen once, with 31% in the top ten. Sequences were obtained from blood. The receptors shown here come from a middle-aged woman with Graves' hyperthyroidism.

This clonotype was counted between two and nine times. It may be a read error: a sequence one base away is much more abundant. V gene TRBV7-2 combines with J gene TRBJ1-4; no firm D call. Trimming took 8 bases from V and 5 from J, leaving 12 bases between them. CDR3 length equals 13 residues. Germline lookup yields CDR1 SGHTA and CDR2 FQGNSA. CDR3 in DNA: TGTGCCAGCGGCGGCCCAGTAAATGAAAAACTGTTTTTT. This gives the protein CASGGPVNEKLFF. The variable domain in full, with the rest retrieved from reference TRBV7-2 and TRBJ1-4, is GAGVSQSPSNKVTEKGKDVELRCDPISGHTALYWYRQSLGQGLEFLIYFQGNSAPDKSGLPSDRFSAERTGGSVSTLTIQRTQQEDSAVYLCASGGPVNEKLFFGSGTQLSVL.

This clonotype has just a few counts. The chain carries TRBV7-9 and TRBJ2-5, with D perhaps TRBD2 (7 bases). V was pared by 5 bases and J by 4 bases, with 20 bases between. Germline CDR1 is SEHNR and CDR2 is FQNEAQ (reference sequence). The CDR3 has 16 residues. The CDR3 protein is CASSVRTGGARETQYF. The CDR3 nucleotides read TGTGCCAGCAGCGTAAGGACGGGGGGCGCGCGAGAGACCCAGTACTTC.

This clonotype was detected once. The chain couples TRBV6-6 to TRBJ1-2, with 8 bases lining up with TRBD1. The CDR3 has 15 amino acids. J was trimmed by 2 bases and V by 5 bases; bases with no gene match: 7. Germline V gives CDR1 MNHNY, CDR2 SVGAGI (reference sequence). The CDR3 nucleotides read TGTGCCAGCAGTGCCCCGGGACAGGTGAACTATGGCTACACCTTC. This encodes CASSAPGQVNYGYTF.

V is TRBV5-4 and J is TRBJ1-3, with a possible D match to TRBD1 (6 bases). Germline lookup yields CDR1 SGHNT and CDR2 YYREEE (reference sequence). The CDR3 has 15 residues. Between the trimmed V and J ends, which lost 5 bases and 0 bases, there was a span of 12 bases. CDR3: CASSLWTASGNTIYF. The DNA of the CDR3 is TGTGCCAGCAGTTTATGGACAGCCTCTGGAAACACCATATATTTT.

This clonotype was observed a few times. V is TRBV19 and J is TRBJ1-6; 7 bases map to TRBD1. CDR3 length: 15 amino acids. Germline CDR1 and CDR2: LNHDA and SQIVND (reference sequence). V shed 6 bases, J shed 8 bases, and the junction held 10 bases outside the gene matches. The DNA for the CDR3 is TGTGCCAGTAGCGCGATAGACAGGGAACATTCACCCCTCCACTTT. It codes for CASSAIDREHSPLHF.

Here the CDR3 reads CATSRDWQYSNQPQHF. The CDR3 bases are TGTGCCACCAGCAGAGATTGGCAGTATAGCAATCAGCCCCAGCATTTT. J is TRBJ1-5 and V is TRBV15; D unclear. There are 16 residues in the CDR3. The germline V gene encodes CDR1 LNHNV and CDR2 YYDKDF (reference sequence). With 0 bases removed from V and 0 bases from J, the gap between germline ends came to 9 bases.

This clonotype has only a few counts. The rearrangement uses TRBV2 and TRBJ1-5, with TRBD1 matching over 8 bases. CDR1 is SNHLY, CDR2 FYNNEI, per germline. This CDR3 is 16 amino acids long. Unmatched junction bases numbered 13, after V lost 6 bases and J lost 6 bases. DNA for the CDR3: TGTGCCAGCAGCCGATCGGACAGGGAGTTAGGTCAGCCCCAGCATTTT. Its translation is CASSRSDRELGQPQHF.

This clonotype was seen at least ten times. The chain combines TRBV9 with TRBJ2-2; 7 positions match TRBD1. V trimming: 2 bases; J trimming: 0 bases; junction bases outside the gene matches: 4. The CDR3 has 16 residues. Per germline, CDR1 SGDLS and CDR2 YYNGEE. CDR3 DNA sequence: TGTGCCAGCAGCGTGGGGACAGCGCCGAACACCGGGGAGCTGTTTTTT. Translated, it gives CASSVGTAPNTGELFF.

This rearrangement joins TRBV20-1 to TRBJ1-1; D not resolved. Germline values: CDR1 DFQATT, CDR2 SNEGSKA (reference sequence). Trimming removed 3 bases from V and 5 bases from J, with 13 bases in between. The CDR3 has 13 residues. The CDR3 sequence is CSARSERLTEAFF. The CDR3 nucleotides read TGCAGTGCTAGGTCCGAGCGGTTGACTGAAGCTTTCTTT.

The table lists this clonotype with many counts. The genes are TRBV25-1 and TRBJ1-5; possibly TRBD1 for D (5 bases). From germline, CDR1 is MGHDK and CDR2 SYGVNS. The CDR3 length is 14 residues. The V gene lost 3 bases and the J gene lost 4 bases, with 10 bases spanning the gap. CDR3 protein: CASSDQGGNQPQHF. The DNA for the CDR3 is TGTGCCAGCAGTGATCAGGGTGGGAATCAGCCCCAGCATTTT. The full variable domain, rest sourced from reference TRBV25-1 and TRBJ1-5, is EADIYQTPRYLVIGTGKKITLECSQTMGHDKMYWYQQDPGMELHLIHYSYGVNSTEKGDLSSESTVSRIRTEHFPLTLESARPSHTSQYLCASSDQGGNQPQHFGDGTRLSIL.

V is TRBV20-1 and J is TRBJ1-1; D ambiguous. Germline V gene lookup returns CDR1 DFQATT and CDR2 SNEGSKA (reference sequence). V lost 6 bases to trimming and J lost 2 bases, with 13 bases between them. The CDR3 extends over 13 amino acids. The CDR3 reads CSAEVPGNTEAFF. CDR3 nucleotides: TGCAGTGCGGAGGTTCCTGGAAACACTGAAGCTTTCTTT.

This chain joins TRBV6-5 and TRBJ2-2; 12 bases line up with TRBD2. From germline, CDR1 is MNHEY and CDR2 SVGAGI. The CDR3 is 15 amino acids. V shed 6 bases, J shed 7 bases, and the junction held 6 bases outside the gene matches. This chain's CDR3 is CASRSSGRAIGELFF. DNA for the CDR3: TGTGCCAGCAGGTCTAGCGGGAGGGCAATCGGGGAGCTGTTTTTT.

This clonotype appeared many times. The chain employs TRBV7-9 and TRBJ2-7; no clear D. The germline CDR1 and CDR2 sequences are SEHNR and FQNEAQ (reference sequence). The CDR3 totals 11 residues. The V end was cut by 4 bases, the J end by 7 bases, with 8 bases between. The CDR3 nucleotides are TGTGCCAGCAGCTCCGGTGGGGAGCAGTACTTC. It encodes CASSSGGEQYF.

This clonotype showed up many times. V gene TRBV14 combines with J gene TRBJ1-1, with D unresolved. Germline CDR1 is SGHDN and CDR2 is FVKESK. CDR3 size: 12 residues. The germline V and J ends were trimmed by 0 bases and 4 bases, with 3 bases remaining between them. CDR3 nucleotide sequence: TGTGCCAGCAGCCAAGATTTCACTGAAGCTTTCTTT. It codes for CASSQDFTEAFF.

The genes are TRBV5-5 and TRBJ1-5, with D possibly matching TRBD1 (5 bases). CDR1 is SGHKS, CDR2 YYEKEE, per germline (reference sequence). The CDR3 contains 16 residues. V gave up 10 bases and J gave up 1 base, with 21 bases separating them. CDR3: CAPAMGGLHSNQPQHF. The CDR3 bases are TGTGCCCCAGCAATGGGGGGTCTTCACAGCAATCAGCCCCAGCATTTT.

This chain uses TRBV5-8 with TRBJ1-2; D is unresolved. Germline V gene data show CDR1 as SGHTS and CDR2 as YDEGEE. The CDR3 has 14 residues. The germline V and J ends were trimmed by 0 bases and 8 bases, with 14 bases remaining between them. As DNA, the CDR3 is TGTGCCAGCAGCTTGGATGGGGTGTCGGGCGGCTACACCTTC. Residues: CASSLDGVSGGYTF.

This chain uses TRBV7-9 with TRBJ2-1; 10 bases are shared with TRBD1. This CDR3 has 15 amino acids. Germline V gene sequence: CDR1 SEHNR, CDR2 FQNEAQ (reference sequence). V gave up 3 bases and J gave up 8 bases; unmatched junction bases: 7. The CDR3 DNA is TGTGCCAGCAGCTTTTGGGACAGGGGAGGGGATGAGCAGTTCTTC. Translating it yields CASSFWDRGGDEQFF.

The genes are TRBV19 and TRBJ2-3, with a possible D match to TRBD2 (6 bases). This CDR3 is 13 amino acids long. The germline V gene encodes CDR1 LNHDA and CDR2 SQIVND (reference sequence). V lost 6 bases and J lost 5, with 12 bases in between. DNA for the CDR3: TGTGCCAGTAGCGTAGCGGCAGGAGATACGCAGTATTTT. Translation: CASSVAAGDTQYF.

The chain couples TRBV7-2 to TRBJ2-7, with D hard to call. The closer fit of TRBJ2-1 to the DNA end suggests the J call may be wrong. Per the germline V gene, CDR1 is SGHTA and CDR2 is FQGNSA. The CDR3 is 14 residues long. CDR3 sequence (DNA): TGTGCCAGCAGCTTAGCGGGGAAATACAATGAGCAGTTCTTC. Translation: CASSLAGKYNEQFF.

The genes are TRBV28 and TRBJ1-1; 7 nucleotides agree with TRBD1. The CDR3 contains 14 residues. The V segment lost 8 bases and the J segment 0 bases; nucleotides outside the gene matches: 6. CDR1 is MDHEN, CDR2 SYDVKM, per germline. The DNA of the CDR3 is TGTGCCAGCTCCATCGACAGGGTGAACACTGAAGCTTTCTTT. This encodes CASSIDRVNTEAFF.

CDR3 loop: CASSSLLYRWHPSYEQYF. The CDR3 nucleotides are TGTGCCAGCAGCTCGCTTCTCTACAGGTGGCACCCATCCTACGAGCAGTACTTC. V usage is TRBV13 and J usage is TRBJ2-7; TRBD1 is a possible D gene (5 bases). CDR1 and CDR2 from the germline V gene are PRHDT and FYEKMQ (reference sequence). This CDR3 contains 18 residues. The V end was cut by 4 bases, the J end by 1 base, with 23 bases between.

This clonotype has more than one count but fewer than ten. J is TRBJ2-3 and V is TRBV7-3, with 9 bases fitting TRBD2. The germline V gene encodes CDR1 SGHTA and CDR2 FQGTGA. With 5 bases clipped from V and 2 bases from J, the junction kept 5 bases outside the gene matches. The CDR3 consists of 15 residues. CDR3 coding DNA: TGTGCCAGCAGCCCGGGACTAGCCCTCACAGATACGCAGTATTTT. Protein sequence: CASSPGLALTDTQYF.

The sample holds many counts of this clonotype. The chain combines TRBV15 with TRBJ2-2, with TRBD1 as a possible D gene (5 bases). Germline V lookup: CDR1 LNHNV, CDR2 YYDKDF (reference sequence). This CDR3 is built from 16 residues. The ends were cut back, 1 base at V and 2 bases at J, with 11 bases in the middle. The CDR3: CATSRGQGANTGELFF. The CDR3 DNA follows: TGTGCCACCAGCAGAGGGCAAGGGGCCAACACCGGGGAGCTGTTTTTT.

This rearrangement joins TRBV12-3 or TRBV12-4 to TRBJ1-5, with D perhaps matching TRBD1 (6 bases). Trimming removed 5 bases at V and 6 bases at J, with 14 bases between. The CDR3 consists of 14 residues. CDR3 in DNA: TGTGCCAGCAGTAGGCCAGGGGAAGGTCAGCCCCAGCATTTT. This gives the protein CASSRPGEGQPQHF.

The V call is TRBV11-2, the J call TRBJ2-5; 10 bases agree with TRBD2. The CDR3 runs to 18 residues. Germline values: CDR1 SGHAT, CDR2 FQNNGV. The V segment lost 5 bases and the J segment 2 bases; nucleotides outside the gene matches: 14. The CDR3 region has the DNA TGTGCCAGCAGCCAGGGGCGGGGTAGCGGGAGGCCTCAAGAGACCCAGTACTTC. Protein product: CASSQGRGSGRPQETQYF.

The chain couples TRBV27 to TRBJ2-2; D gene uncertain. The CDR3 contains 11 residues. V lost 7 bases to trimming and J lost 4 bases, with 4 bases between them. Germline values: CDR1 MNHEY, CDR2 SMNVEV (reference sequence). CDR3 DNA sequence: TGTGCCAGCACCGGCACCGGGGAGCTGTTTTTT. Translated: CASTGTGELFF.

This clonotype has a count of ten or more. This chain uses TRBV7-9 with TRBJ1-2; D possibly corresponds to TRBD1 (5 bases). V lost 3 bases and J 8 bases, leaving 22 bases between the germline ends. The CDR3 is made up of 16 amino acids. CDR1 and CDR2 (germline): SEHNR, FQNEAQ (reference sequence). The CDR3 loop is CASSLDPRRPQGGYTF. The DNA of the CDR3 is TGTGCCAGCAGCTTGGACCCACGGCGCCCTCAGGGAGGCTACACCTTC.